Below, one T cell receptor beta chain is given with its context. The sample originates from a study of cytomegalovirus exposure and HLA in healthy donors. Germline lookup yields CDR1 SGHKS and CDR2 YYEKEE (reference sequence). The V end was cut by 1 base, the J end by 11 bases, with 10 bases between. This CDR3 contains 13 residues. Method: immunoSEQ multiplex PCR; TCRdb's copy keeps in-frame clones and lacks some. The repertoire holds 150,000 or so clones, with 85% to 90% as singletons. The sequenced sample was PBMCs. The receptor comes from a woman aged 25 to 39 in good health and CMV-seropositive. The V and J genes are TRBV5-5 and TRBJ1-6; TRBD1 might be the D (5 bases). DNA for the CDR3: TGTGCCAGCAGCTTGCCGGGGGGGGCACCCCTCCACTTT. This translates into CASSLPGGAPLHF.